A selection of T cell receptor beta chains follows, all from one sample in a study of T cell repertoires in cytomegalovirus infection. Each CDR3 protein is one row after TCRdb ran MiXCR on the reads. The repertoire holds approximately 500,000 distinct CDR3 sequences, with about 33% as singletons. No cognate antigen is known for these TCRs. The sequencing here drew on cultured PBMCs, taken from culture after CMV antigen stimulation. The receptors originated from a human donor in good health (CMV status not recorded). Some clones in this sample may be carry-over from other donors' samples. Each CDR3 is given with its conserved first and last residue. Fields, in order: D gene, J gene, clone size, V gene, CDR3 protein, CDR3 DNA. The D gene is left open where the match is weak. Not all rows give a size; the values are once, few, many and, for expanded clones, a class.

d_gene: TRBD1
j_gene: TRBJ1-4
abundance: many
v_gene: TRBV7-2
CDR3aa: CASSLAQGANEKLFF
CDR3nt: TGTGCCAGCAGCTTGGCGCAGGGGGCAAATGAAAAACTGTTTTTT

d_gene: TRBD2
j_gene: TRBJ2-1
abundance: NA
v_gene: TRBV20-1
CDR3aa: CSARPRGLAGEEQFF
CDR3nt: TGCAGTGCTAGACCTCGGGGACTAGCGGGAGAGGAGCAGTTCTTC

d_gene: TRBD2
j_gene: TRBJ2-1
abundance: few
v_gene: TRBV11-2
CDR3aa: CASSSSGRSHEQFF
CDR3nt: TGTGCCAGCAGCTCTAGCGGGAGGAGCCATGAGCAGTTCTTC

d_gene: NA
j_gene: TRBJ2-1
abundance: NA
v_gene: TRBV11-2
CDR3aa: CASSLEHPLAEQFF
CDR3nt: TGTGCCAGCAGCTTAGAACACCCCCTGGCGGAGCAGTTCTTC

d_gene: TRBD2
j_gene: TRBJ2-1
abundance: few
v_gene: TRBV7-3
CDR3aa: CASSLLGTSGNEQFF
CDR3nt: TGTGCCAGCAGCTTACTTGGGACTAGCGGGAATGAGCAGTTCTTC

d_gene: TRBD2
j_gene: TRBJ2-2
abundance: many
v_gene: TRBV7-2
CDR3aa: CASSLWAGGTGELFF
CDR3nt: TGTGCCAGCAGCTTATGGGCGGGAGGGACCGGGGAGCTGTTTTTT

d_gene: TRBD2
j_gene: TRBJ2-3
abundance: NA
v_gene: TRBV20-1
CDR3aa: CSAESPGSGRAIDTQYF
CDR3nt: TGCAGTGCGGAGTCCCCGGGGAGCGGGAGGGCCATAGATACGCAGTATTTT

d_gene: NA
j_gene: TRBJ2-1
abundance: few
v_gene: TRBV4-1
CDR3aa: CASSPPGVGEQFF
CDR3nt: TGCGCCAGCAGCCCGCCCGGTGTAGGTGAGCAGTTCTTC

d_gene: NA
j_gene: TRBJ2-3
abundance: NA
v_gene: TRBV24-1
CDR3aa: CATSDSFGASYTQYF
CDR3nt: TGTGCCACCAGTGATTCCTTCGGGGCTTCCTATACGCAGTATTTT

d_gene: NA
j_gene: TRBJ2-7
abundance: NA
v_gene: TRBV4-1
CDR3aa: CASSQEGQYYEQYF
CDR3nt: TGCGCCAGCAGCCAAGAGGGACAATACTACGAGCAGTACTTC

d_gene: TRBD2
j_gene: TRBJ2-3
abundance: NA
v_gene: TRBV27
CDR3aa: CASSLEQTFREGQDTQYF
CDR3nt: TGTGCCAGCAGTTTAGAACAGACGTTTCGGGAGGGGCAAGATACGCAGTATTTT

d_gene: NA
j_gene: TRBJ1-2
abundance: NA
v_gene: TRBV5-4
CDR3aa: CASSPDQDYGYTF
CDR3nt: TGTGCCAGCAGCCCCGACCAAGACTATGGCTACACCTTC

d_gene: TRBD2
j_gene: TRBJ2-4
abundance: many
v_gene: TRBV4-1
CDR3aa: CASSQDPTTSGRTNIQYF
CDR3nt: TGCGCCAGCAGCCAAGATCCTACTACTAGCGGGAGAACGAACATTCAGTACTTC

d_gene: NA
j_gene: TRBJ1-1
abundance: once
v_gene: TRBV10-3
CDR3aa: CAIRSSDTEAFF
CDR3nt: TGTGCCATCAGGAGTAGTGACACTGAAGCTTTCTTT

d_gene: TRBD2
j_gene: TRBJ2-1
abundance: NA
v_gene: TRBV29-1
CDR3aa: CSAGTSGRARFF
CDR3nt: TGCAGCGCCGGGACTAGCGGGAGGGCACGGTTCTTC

d_gene: NA
j_gene: TRBJ1-2
abundance: few
v_gene: TRBV20-1
CDR3aa: CSARDVGRVDGYTF
CDR3nt: TGCAGTGCTAGAGATGTGGGGAGAGTCGATGGCTACACCTTC

d_gene: TRBD2
j_gene: TRBJ2-5
abundance: few
v_gene: TRBV12-3/TRBV12-4
CDR3aa: CASTPGLAGAETQYF
CDR3nt: TGTGCCAGCACCCCGGGACTAGCGGGTGCAGAGACCCAGTACTTC

d_gene: NA
j_gene: TRBJ1-4
abundance: NA
v_gene: TRBV4-1
CDR3aa: CASSTRDPLRATNEKLFF
CDR3nt: TGCGCCAGCAGCACCCGGGACCCACTCAGAGCAACTAATGAAAAACTGTTTTTT

d_gene: TRBD1
j_gene: TRBJ2-7
abundance: NA
v_gene: TRBV20-1
CDR3aa: CSASIGGIAYEQYF
CDR3nt: TGCAGTGCTAGTATAGGGGGCATTGCCTACGAGCAGTACTTC

d_gene: NA
j_gene: TRBJ2-1
abundance: NA
v_gene: TRBV28
CDR3aa: CASSLSPAEPRQIF
CDR3nt: TGTGCCAGCAGTTTATCCCCCGCGGAACCCAGACAGATCTTC

d_gene: TRBD2
j_gene: TRBJ2-1
abundance: NA
v_gene: TRBV10-3
CDR3aa: CAISEVGTTYNEQFF
CDR3nt: TGTGCCATCAGTGAGGTGGGGACTACCTACAATGAGCAGTTCTTC

d_gene: TRBD2
j_gene: TRBJ2-3
abundance: NA
v_gene: TRBV20-1
CDR3aa: CSALSGRAGTDTQYF
CDR3nt: TGCAGTGCTCTGAGCGGGAGGGCCGGGACAGATACGCAGTATTTT

d_gene: NA
j_gene: TRBJ1-4
abundance: NA
v_gene: TRBV7-6
CDR3aa: CASSFADHPGNEKLFF
CDR3nt: TGTGCCAGCAGCTTCGCCGATCACCCCGGGAATGAAAAACTGTTTTTT

d_gene: NA
j_gene: TRBJ1-2
abundance: NA
v_gene: TRBV12-3/TRBV12-4
CDR3aa: CASSTTGQTYGYTF
CDR3nt: TGTGCCAGCAGCACAACGGGGCAGACCTATGGCTACACCTTC

d_gene: NA
j_gene: TRBJ1-1
abundance: NA
v_gene: TRBV20-1
CDR3aa: CSSSGVENTEAFF
CDR3nt: NA

d_gene: NA
j_gene: TRBJ2-5
abundance: NA
v_gene: TRBV4-1
CDR3aa: CASSRRTVGQETQYF
CDR3nt: TGCGCCAGCAGCCGACGGACAGTGGGGCAAGAGACCCAGTACTTC

d_gene: TRBD2
j_gene: TRBJ2-1
abundance: once
v_gene: TRBV15
CDR3aa: CATSRGTGSGRDEQFF
CDR3nt: TGTGCCACCAGCAGGGGTACGGGTAGCGGGAGGGATGAGCAGTTCTTC

d_gene: NA
j_gene: TRBJ2-1
abundance: NA
v_gene: TRBV12-3/TRBV12-4
CDR3aa: CASSLTVSYEQFF
CDR3nt: TGTGCCAGCAGTTTAACCGTCAGTTATGAGCAGTTCTTC

d_gene: TRBD1
j_gene: TRBJ1-1
abundance: few
v_gene: TRBV7-2
CDR3aa: CASREAGGSEAFF
CDR3nt: TGTGCCAGCAGGGAGGCAGGGGGTTCTGAAGCTTTCTTT

d_gene: NA
j_gene: TRBJ1-4
abundance: NA
v_gene: TRBV6-2/TRBV6-3
CDR3aa: CASSLPVFQQLFF
CDR3nt: TGTGCCAGCAGTCTCCCGGTGTTCCAACAACTGTTTTTT

d_gene: NA
j_gene: TRBJ2-5
abundance: many
v_gene: TRBV12-3/TRBV12-4
CDR3aa: CASSSTGAGGETQYF
CDR3nt: TGTGCCAGCAGTTCAACGGGAGCTGGTGGAGAGACCCAGTACTTC

d_gene: NA
j_gene: TRBJ1-5
abundance: NA
v_gene: TRBV6-1
CDR3aa: CASLARVGNQPQHF
CDR3nt: TGTGCCAGCCTCGCCAGGGTGGGCAATCAGCCCCAGCATTTT

d_gene: TRBD2
j_gene: TRBJ2-7
abundance: few
v_gene: TRBV7-2
CDR3aa: CASSQRTSGSGPTYEQYF
CDR3nt: TGTGCCAGCAGCCAAAGGACTAGCGGGAGCGGGCCCACCTACGAGCAGTACTTC

d_gene: NA
j_gene: TRBJ2-1
abundance: few
v_gene: TRBV6-2/TRBV6-3
CDR3aa: CASSYRTGSSQFF
CDR3nt: TGTGCCAGCAGTTACCGGACGGGATCCTCACAGTTCTTC

d_gene: NA
j_gene: TRBJ1-1
abundance: few
v_gene: TRBV6-2/TRBV6-3
CDR3aa: CASSPLQFFTGMNTEAFF
CDR3nt: TGTGCCAGCAGTCCACTACAATTCTTTACAGGGATGAACACTGAAGCTTTCTTT

d_gene: NA
j_gene: TRBJ1-1
abundance: once
v_gene: TRBV4-1
CDR3aa: CASSHPDRLNTEAFF
CDR3nt: TGCGCCAGCAGCCACCCGGACAGACTGAACACTGAAGCTTTCTTT

d_gene: NA
j_gene: TRBJ2-3
abundance: NA
v_gene: TRBV27
CDR3aa: CASSARTVADTQYF
CDR3nt: TGTGCCAGCAGTGCCCGGACAGTCGCAGATACGCAGTATTTT

d_gene: NA
j_gene: TRBJ2-7
abundance: once
v_gene: TRBV7-6
CDR3aa: CASSPGGAYSYEQYF
CDR3nt: TGTGCCAGCAGCCCCGGCGGAGCGTATTCTTACGAGCAGTACTTC

d_gene: TRBD1
j_gene: TRBJ2-5
abundance: few
v_gene: TRBV12-3/TRBV12-4
CDR3aa: CASTGQGGETQYF
CDR3nt: TGTGCCAGCACCGGACAGGGCGGCGAGACCCAGTACTTC

d_gene: TRBD2
j_gene: TRBJ2-1
abundance: NA
v_gene: TRBV28
CDR3aa: CASNPASGPHNEQFF
CDR3nt: TGTGCCAGCAACCCCGCTAGCGGTCCTCACAATGAGCAGTTCTTC

d_gene: NA
j_gene: TRBJ1-2
abundance: many
v_gene: TRBV7-2
CDR3aa: CASSLGQTYGYTF
CDR3nt: TGTGCCAGCAGCTTAGGGCAGACCTATGGCTACACCTTC

d_gene: NA
j_gene: TRBJ2-3
abundance: NA
v_gene: TRBV6-2/TRBV6-3
CDR3aa: CASSYRLSAPPDTQYF
CDR3nt: TGTGCCAGCAGTTACCGACTCTCCGCCCCCCCAGATACGCAGTATTTT

d_gene: NA
j_gene: TRBJ2-3
abundance: NA
v_gene: TRBV4-1
CDR3aa: CASSQETQGTDTQYF
CDR3nt: TGCGCCAGCAGCCAAGAAACCCAGGGAACAGATACGCAGTATTTT

d_gene: TRBD2
j_gene: TRBJ2-5
abundance: few
v_gene: TRBV6-1
CDR3aa: CASSSEALVAGAQKETQYF
CDR3nt: TGTGCCAGCAGTTCCGAGGCGTTGGTAGCGGGAGCCCAGAAAGAGACCCAGTACTTC

d_gene: NA
j_gene: TRBJ1-1
abundance: NA
v_gene: TRBV7-2
CDR3aa: CASSLRLVNTEAFF
CDR3nt: TGTGCCAGCAGCTTACGTCTGGTGAACACTGAAGCTTTCTTT

d_gene: NA
j_gene: TRBJ2-1
abundance: NA
v_gene: TRBV12-5
CDR3aa: CASGFSLLRSSGERGSYNEQFF
CDR3nt: TGTGCTAGTGGTTTTTCCCTGCTTCGTTCCTCAGGAGAACGCGGGTCCTACAATGAGCAGTTCTTC

d_gene: NA
j_gene: TRBJ2-3
abundance: few
v_gene: TRBV10-1
CDR3aa: CASSEWDTDTQYF
CDR3nt: TGCGCCAGCAGTGAATGGGACACAGATACGCAGTATTTT

d_gene: NA
j_gene: TRBJ2-1
abundance: many
v_gene: TRBV7-8
CDR3aa: CASSHASIRESPYNEQFF
CDR3nt: TGTGCCAGCAGCCATGCCTCAATTCGGGAGTCTCCCTACAATGAGCAGTTCTTC

d_gene: TRBD1
j_gene: TRBJ1-2
abundance: many
v_gene: TRBV6-5
CDR3aa: CASRGTGESLYGYTF
CDR3nt: TGTGCCAGCAGGGGGACAGGAGAATCTCTTTATGGCTACACCTTC